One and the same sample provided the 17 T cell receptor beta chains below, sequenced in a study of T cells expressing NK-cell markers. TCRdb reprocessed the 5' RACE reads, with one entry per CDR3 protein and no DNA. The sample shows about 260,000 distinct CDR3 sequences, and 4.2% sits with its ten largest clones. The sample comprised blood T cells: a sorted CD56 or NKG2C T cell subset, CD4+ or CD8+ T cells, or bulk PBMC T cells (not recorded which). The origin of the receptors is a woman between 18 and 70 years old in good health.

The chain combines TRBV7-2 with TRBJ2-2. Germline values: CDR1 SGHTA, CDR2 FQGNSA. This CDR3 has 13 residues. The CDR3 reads CASSPQTGGELFF.

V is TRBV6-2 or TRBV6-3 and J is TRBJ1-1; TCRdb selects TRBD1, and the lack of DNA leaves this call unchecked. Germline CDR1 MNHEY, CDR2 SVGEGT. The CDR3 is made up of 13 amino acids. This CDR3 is CASRGTGESEAFF.

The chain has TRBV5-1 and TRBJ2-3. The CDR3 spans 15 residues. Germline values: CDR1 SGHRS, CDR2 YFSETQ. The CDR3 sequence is CASSWQGTSTDTQYF.

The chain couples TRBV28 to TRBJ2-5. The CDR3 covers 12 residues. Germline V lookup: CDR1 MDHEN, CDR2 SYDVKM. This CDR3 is CASTSEKETQYF. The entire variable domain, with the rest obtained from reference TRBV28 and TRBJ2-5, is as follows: DVKVTQSSRYLVKRTGEKVFLECVQDMDHENMFWYRQDPGLGLRLIYFSYDVKMKEKGDIPEGYSVSREKKERFSLILESASTNQTSMYLCASTSEKETQYFGPGTRLLVL.

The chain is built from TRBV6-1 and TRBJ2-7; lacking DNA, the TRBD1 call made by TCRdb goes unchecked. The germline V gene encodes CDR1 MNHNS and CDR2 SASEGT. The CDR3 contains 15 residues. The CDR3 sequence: CASSMGQGDSYEQYF.

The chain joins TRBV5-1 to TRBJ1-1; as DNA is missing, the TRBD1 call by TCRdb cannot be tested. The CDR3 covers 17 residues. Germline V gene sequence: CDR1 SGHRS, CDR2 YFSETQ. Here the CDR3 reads CASSSDPDRGRNTEAFF.

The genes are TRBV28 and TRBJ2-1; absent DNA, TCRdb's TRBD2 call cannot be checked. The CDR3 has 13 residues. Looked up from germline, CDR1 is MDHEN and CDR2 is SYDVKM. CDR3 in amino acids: CATFGTSGVEQFF.

Here the CDR3 reads CASSSRVDNSPLHF. The chain joins TRBV18 to TRBJ1-6. CDR1 is KGHSH, CDR2 LQKENI, per germline. The CDR3 loop spans 14 amino acids. Together with reference TRBV18 and TRBJ1-6, the CDR3 gives the full variable domain: NAGVMQNPRHLVRRRGQEARLRCSPMKGHSHVYWYRQLPEEGLKFMVYLQKENIIDESGMPKERFSAEFPKEGPSILRIQQVVRGDSAAYFCASSSRVDNSPLHFGNGTRLTVT.

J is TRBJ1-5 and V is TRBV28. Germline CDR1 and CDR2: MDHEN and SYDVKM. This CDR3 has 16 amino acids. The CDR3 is CASSLGTDGSNQPQHF.

CDR3 residues: CSVVGVVYNEQFF. The genes are TRBV29-1 and TRBJ2-1. This CDR3 has 13 amino acids. CDR1 is SQVTM and CDR2 is ANQGSEA in the germline V gene.

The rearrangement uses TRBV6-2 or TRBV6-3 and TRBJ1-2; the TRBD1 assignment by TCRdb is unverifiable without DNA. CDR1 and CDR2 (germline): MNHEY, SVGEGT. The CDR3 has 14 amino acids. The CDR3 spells CASRPGQTFYGYTF.

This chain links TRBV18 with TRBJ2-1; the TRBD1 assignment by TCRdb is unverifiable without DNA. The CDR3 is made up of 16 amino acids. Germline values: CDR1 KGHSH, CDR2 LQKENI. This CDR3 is CASSQWTGTAYNEQFF.

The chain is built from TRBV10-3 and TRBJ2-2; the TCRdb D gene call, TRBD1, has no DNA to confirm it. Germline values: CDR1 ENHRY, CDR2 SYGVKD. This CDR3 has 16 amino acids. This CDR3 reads CAIRGQILSNTGELFF.

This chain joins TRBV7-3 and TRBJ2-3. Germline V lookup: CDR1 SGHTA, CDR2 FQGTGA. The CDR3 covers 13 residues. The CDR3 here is CASSLQGTDTQYF.

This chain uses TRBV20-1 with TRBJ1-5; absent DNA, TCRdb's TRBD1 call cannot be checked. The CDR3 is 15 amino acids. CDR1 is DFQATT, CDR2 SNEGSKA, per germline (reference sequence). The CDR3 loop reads CSARSQTGINQPQHF.

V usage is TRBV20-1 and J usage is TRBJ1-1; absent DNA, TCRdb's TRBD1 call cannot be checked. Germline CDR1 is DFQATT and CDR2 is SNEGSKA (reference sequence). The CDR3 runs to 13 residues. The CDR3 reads CSARSRGWTEAFF.

The CDR3 loop is CASSLRQGETQYF. This sequence joins TRBV7-2 and TRBJ2-5; TCRdb's D call, TRBD1, is unchecked because there is no DNA. Germline V gene data show CDR1 as SGHTA and CDR2 as FQGNSA. The CDR3 length is 13 residues.